The entry that follows covers one TCR beta chain sequence. This sample stems from a study of T cells in localized non-small cell lung cancer. Profiled with immunoSEQ multiplex PCR; TCRdb holds only in-frame clones, not every one. The data show approximately 5,300 clones, around a third seen once. This CDR3 contains 14 residues. Trimming removed 6 bases from V and 2 bases from J; junction bases left unmatched: 6. CDR1 is MNHGY, CDR2 SAAAGT, per germline. This chain uses TRBV6-8 with TRBJ2-7, with 8 bases identical to TRBD1. The specimen comprised lung tumor tissue, sampled before any cancer treatment. The clonotype originates from a male donor at least 60 years old with stage III lung adenocarcinoma. CDR3 in amino acids: CASSRGQVPYEQYF. CDR3 coding DNA: TGTGCCAGCAGCAGGGGACAGGTCCCCTACGAGCAGTACTTC.